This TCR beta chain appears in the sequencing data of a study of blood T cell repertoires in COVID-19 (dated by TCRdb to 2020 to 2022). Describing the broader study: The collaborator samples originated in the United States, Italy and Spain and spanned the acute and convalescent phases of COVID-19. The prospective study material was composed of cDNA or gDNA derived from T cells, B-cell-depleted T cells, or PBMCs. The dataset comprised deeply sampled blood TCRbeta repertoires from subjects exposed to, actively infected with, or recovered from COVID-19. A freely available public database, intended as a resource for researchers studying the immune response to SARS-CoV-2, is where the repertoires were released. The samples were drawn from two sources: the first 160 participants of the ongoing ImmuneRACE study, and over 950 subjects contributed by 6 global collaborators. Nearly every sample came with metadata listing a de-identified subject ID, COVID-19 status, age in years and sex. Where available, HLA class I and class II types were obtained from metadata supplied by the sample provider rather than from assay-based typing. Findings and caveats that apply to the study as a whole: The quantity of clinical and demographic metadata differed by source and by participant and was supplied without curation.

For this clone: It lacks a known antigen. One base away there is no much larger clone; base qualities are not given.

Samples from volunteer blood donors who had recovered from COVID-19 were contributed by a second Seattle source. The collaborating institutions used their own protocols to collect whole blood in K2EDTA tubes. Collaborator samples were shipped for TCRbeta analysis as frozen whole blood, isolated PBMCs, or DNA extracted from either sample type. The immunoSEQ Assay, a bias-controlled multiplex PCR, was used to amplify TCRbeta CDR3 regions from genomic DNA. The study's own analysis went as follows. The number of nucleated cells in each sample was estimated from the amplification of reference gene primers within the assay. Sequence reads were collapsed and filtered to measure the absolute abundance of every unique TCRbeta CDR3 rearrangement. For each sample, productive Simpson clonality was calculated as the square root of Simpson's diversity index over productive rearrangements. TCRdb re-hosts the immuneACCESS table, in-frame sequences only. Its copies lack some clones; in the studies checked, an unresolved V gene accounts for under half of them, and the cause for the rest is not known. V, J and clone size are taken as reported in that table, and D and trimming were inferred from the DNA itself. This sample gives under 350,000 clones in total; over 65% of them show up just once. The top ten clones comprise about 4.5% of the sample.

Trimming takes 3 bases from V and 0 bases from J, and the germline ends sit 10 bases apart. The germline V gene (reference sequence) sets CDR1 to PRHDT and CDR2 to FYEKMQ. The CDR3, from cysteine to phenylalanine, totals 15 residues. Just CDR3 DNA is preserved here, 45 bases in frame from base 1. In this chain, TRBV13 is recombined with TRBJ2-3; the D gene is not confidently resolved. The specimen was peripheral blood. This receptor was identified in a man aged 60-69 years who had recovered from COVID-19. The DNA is TGTGCCAGCAGCTTTCGGAGAACTAGCACAGATACGCAGTATTTT. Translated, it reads CASSFRRTSTDTQYF.